The 10 T cell receptor beta chains in this list originate from one sample, sequenced in a study of blood T cells in healthy people across ages (dated by TCRdb to the mid-2010s). The method was 5' RACE. These reads were obtained on an Illumina HiSeq 2500. A second PCR of about 6 to 11 cycles was performed with a sample-barcoded 5' primer and a J-beta primer mix. The public reads were reprocessed in TCRdb via fastp at Q25 and MiXCR, keeping in-frame beta chains. Each entry merges the rows of one CDR3 protein and shows their most common DNA and genes. Recorded for this sample are some 750,000 distinct CDR3 sequences; 22% of them occurred a single time. The ten largest clones capture roughly 22% of the sample. The source material was blood. The receptors originated from a man between 65 and 85 years old in good health.

This rearrangement joins TRBV20-1 to TRBJ2-6; TRBD1 matches 10 bases. Germline V gives CDR1 DFQATT, CDR2 SNEGSKA (reference sequence). The CDR3 runs 17 residues. V lost 0 bases to trimming and J lost 4 bases; unmatched junction nucleotides: 6. This chain's CDR3 is CSARDRDRGEGANVLTF. CDR3 coding DNA: TGCAGTGCTAGAGATCGGGACAGGGGAGAAGGGGCCAACGTCCTGACTTTC.

This clonotype was seen a few times. The chain couples TRBV29-1 to TRBJ1-1, with 7 bases lining up with TRBD1. Germline V CDR1 and CDR2: SQVTM, ANQGSEA. The V and J ends lost 5 bases and 3 bases, in that order; junction bases with no gene match: 15. The CDR3 totals 16 residues. DNA of the CDR3: TGCAGCGTTTCGAAGATCCTGACAGGGCCGGACACTGAAGCTTTCTTT. This codes for CSVSKILTGPDTEAFF.

The CDR3 region has the DNA TGCAGCGCCGCTTTGGGGGCTTACGAGCAGTACTTC. Its protein product is CSAALGAYEQYF. The chain has TRBV29-1 and TRBJ2-7; D might be TRBD1 (6 bases). This CDR3 contains 12 residues. CDR1 and CDR2 from the germline V gene are SQVTM and ANQGSEA. V gave up 7 bases and J gave up 4 bases, with 14 bases separating them.

The V and J genes are TRBV24-1 and TRBJ2-1, with D tentatively TRBD1 (6 bases). The germline gives CDR1 KGHDR, CDR2 SFDVKD. The CDR3 has 14 residues. With 8 bases removed from V and 0 bases from J, the gap between germline ends came to 10 bases. The CDR3 DNA follows: TGTGCCACCAAAAGGGGGTCCTCCTACAATGAGCAGTTCTTC. As protein: CATKRGSSYNEQFF.

V and J are TRBV5-4 and TRBJ2-1, with a possible D match to TRBD2 (5 bases). The CDR3 totals 17 residues. V gave up 0 bases and J gave up 0 bases, with 13 bases separating them. Germline CDR1 and CDR2: SGHNT and YYREEE (reference sequence). The CDR3 nucleotides read TGTGCCAGCAGCTTGGGGGTGGACTGGAGCTCCTACAATGAGCAGTTCTTC. Translating gives CASSLGVDWSSYNEQFF.

The chain uses TRBV20-1 and TRBJ2-3, with 10 positions matching TRBD1. Germline V gene data show CDR1 as DFQATT and CDR2 as SNEGSKA (reference sequence). The CDR3 extends over 14 amino acids. J gave up 4 bases and V 2 bases, and 3 bases lay outside the gene matches. The CDR3 coding sequence is TGCAGTGCTAGAAAGACAGGGGGCCCAGATACGCAGTATTTT. Protein: CSARKTGGPDTQYF.

This clonotype appeared a few times. A clone one base away is much larger, so this may be a read error. The chain uses TRBV7-2 and TRBJ2-7; D uncertain. The CDR3 has 14 residues. Germline values: CDR1 SGHTA, CDR2 FQGNSA. The V gene lost 1 base and the J gene lost 0 bases, with 7 bases spanning the gap. CDR3 residues: CASSLGPNSYEQYF. CDR3 sequence (DNA): TGTGCCAGCAGCTTAGGTCCCAACTCCTACGAGCAGTACTTC.

The V gene is TRBV15, the J gene TRBJ2-2; TRBD1 agrees at 7 bases. Germline V gene data show CDR1 as LNHNV and CDR2 as YYDKDF (reference sequence). Trimming at V came to 2 bases and at J to 3 bases, leaving 9 bases not matched to a gene. CDR3 length equals 17 residues. The CDR3 DNA follows: TGTGCCACCAGCAGACCCACCGGGACAGCTTACACCGGGGAGCTGTTTTTT. Protein sequence: CATSRPTGTAYTGELFF. Using reference TRBV15 and TRBJ2-2 for the parts outside the CDR3, the full variable domain is DAMVIQNPRYQVTQFGKPVTLSCSQTLNHNVMYWYQQKSSQAPKLLFHYYDKDFNNEADTPDNFQSRRPNTSFCFLDIRSPGLGDTAMYLCATSRPTGTAYTGELFFGEGSRLTVL.

This clonotype was seen a few times. The chain has TRBV3-1 and TRBJ1-3; TRBD1 aligns across 8 bases. V was pared by 4 bases and J by 4 bases, with 3 bases of the junction left unmatched. The CDR3 runs 14 residues. The germline V gene encodes CDR1 LGHDT and CDR2 YNNKEL (reference sequence). CDR3 coding DNA: TGTGCCAGCAGCCGACAGGGGCAGGGAAACACCATATATTTT. Its protein product is CASSRQGQGNTIYF.

The chain joins TRBV6-2 or TRBV6-3 to TRBJ1-2; D is ambiguous. Per the germline V gene, CDR1 is MNHEY and CDR2 is SVGEGT. CDR3 length equals 13 residues. V lost 5 bases to trimming and J lost 3 bases, with 10 bases between them. CDR3 amino acids: CASSLHEDYGYTF. The CDR3 DNA follows: TGTGCCAGCAGTCTCCACGAGGACTATGGCTACACCTTC.